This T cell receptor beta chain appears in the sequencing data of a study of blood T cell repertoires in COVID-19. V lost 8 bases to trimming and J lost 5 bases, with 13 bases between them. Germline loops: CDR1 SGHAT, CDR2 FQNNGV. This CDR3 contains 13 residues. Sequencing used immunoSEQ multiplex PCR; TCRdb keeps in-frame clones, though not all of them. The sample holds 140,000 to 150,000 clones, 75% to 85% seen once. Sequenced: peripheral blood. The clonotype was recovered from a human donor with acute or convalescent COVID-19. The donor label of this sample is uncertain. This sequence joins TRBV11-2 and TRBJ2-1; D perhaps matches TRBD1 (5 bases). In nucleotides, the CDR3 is TGTGCCAGCTCCCTGGGGCTCAACAATGAGCAGTTCTTC. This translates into CASSLGLNNEQFF.